The sequence of this T cell receptor beta chain was determined in a study of blood T cell repertoires in COVID-19. Study-wide context: Some COVID-19 samples were acute and others convalescent; all came from the United States, Italy and Spain. PBMCs, B-cell-depleted T cells, or T cells were the source of the cDNA or gDNA that made up the material.

As processed by the authors: Estimation of nucleated cell counts was performed using reference gene primer amplification. Profiled with immunoSEQ multiplex PCR; TCRdb holds only in-frame clones, not every one. The V and J calls and the clone size are those of that table, but D and trimming were determined from the DNA. Here the sample spans over 150,000 clones, 84% being singletons. Germline loops: CDR1 MGHDK, CDR2 SYGVNS. Trimming removed 6 bases at V and 5 bases at J, with 16 bases between. The CDR3 is made up of 14 amino acids. The sequence came from a human donor in a cohort sampled during active COVID-19. Specimen: peripheral blood. J is TRBJ1-2 and V is TRBV25-1, with a possible D match to TRBD1 (6 bases). The CDR3: CASRAGGLEYGYTF. The DNA of the CDR3 is TGTGCCAGCAGGGCGGGGGGGCTGGAATATGGCTACACCTTC.